What follows describes a single TCR beta chain. Antigen unknown. Germline assignment: CDR1 SEHNR and CDR2 FQNEAQ (reference sequence). The CDR3 extends over 16 amino acids. V shed 6 bases, J shed 2 bases, and the junction held 7 bases outside the gene matches. Cryopreserved PBMC, at roughly 0.95-11 million per sample, were present before DNA extraction. Survey level was the resolution at which the v3.0 immunoSEQ assay ran. Profiling relied on immunoSEQ multiplex PCR, and the TCRdb table lists in-frame clones only, not all of them. The sample lists 15,000 to 20,000 clones, about 86% seen once, with roughly 7.7% in the top ten. The data stem from a study of long-term antiretroviral therapy in people with HIV. Study-level results: HIV repertoires had narrower CDR3 length ranges than controls.

The chain employs TRBV7-9 and TRBJ2-3; 11 bases match TRBD2. The receptor was isolated from a man aged 18-30 years with HIV. The input for sequencing was unsorted PBMCs, taken 0.1 years after starting antiretroviral therapy. The chain's CDR3 is CASRPPSGGPTDTQYF. CDR3 sequence (DNA): TGTGCCAGCAGACCCCCTAGCGGGGGGCCCACAGATACGCAGTATTTT.